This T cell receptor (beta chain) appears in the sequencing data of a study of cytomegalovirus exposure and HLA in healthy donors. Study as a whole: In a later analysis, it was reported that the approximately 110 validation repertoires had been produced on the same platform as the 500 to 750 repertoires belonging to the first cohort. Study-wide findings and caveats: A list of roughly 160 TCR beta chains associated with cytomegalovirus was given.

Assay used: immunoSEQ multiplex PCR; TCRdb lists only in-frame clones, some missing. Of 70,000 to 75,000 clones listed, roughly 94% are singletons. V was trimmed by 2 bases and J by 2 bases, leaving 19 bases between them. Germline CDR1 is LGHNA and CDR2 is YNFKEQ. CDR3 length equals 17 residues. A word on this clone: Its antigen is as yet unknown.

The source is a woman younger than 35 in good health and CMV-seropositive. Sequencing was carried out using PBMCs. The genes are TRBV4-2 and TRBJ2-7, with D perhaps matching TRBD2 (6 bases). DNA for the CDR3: TGTGCCAGCAGCCAACGCCCTTTACGGGAGAGGGCCTACGAGCAGTACTTC. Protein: CASSQRPLRERAYEQYF.